The present TCR beta chain was sequenced within a study of shared clonotypes between healthy human individuals. Positively selected for CCR7, the CD45RO-negative cells used as naive CD8 cells excluded terminally differentiated effector memory CD45RA+ cells. Only in-frame clones appear in the TCRdb table, and some are missing; sequencing was by immunoSEQ multiplex PCR. The sample has about 600,000 clones; over 95% are singletons. This receptor was taken from a woman between 25 and 40 years old in good health. The sequenced sample consisted of naive CD8+ T cells sorted from blood.

The CDR3 DNA follows: TGTGCCAGCAGTTACACCCACCCGAATGAAAAACTGTTTTTT. Translating gives CASSYTHPNEKLFF. This rearrangement joins TRBV6-6 to TRBJ1-4, with D unresolved. V gave up 2 bases and J gave up 5 bases, with 9 bases separating them. CDR1 is MNHNY, CDR2 SVGAGI, per germline (reference sequence). This CDR3 is built from 14 residues.